This T cell receptor beta chain comes out of a study of CD8 T cells in Susac syndrome. There are 14 residues in the CDR3. Germline lookup yields CDR1 SNHLY and CDR2 FYNNEI. V was cut by 4 bases and J by 2 bases, with 6 bases left in between. Random hexamers were used to reverse transcribe the RNA input (0.5 to 1 ug). TCRdb recomputed calls from the immunoSEQ multiplex PCR reads with MiXCR, one row per CDR3 protein. The sample carries 170,000 or so distinct CDR3 sequences, approximately 95% recorded once. Sequencing input: CD4+ T cells from PBMCs. The chain couples TRBV2 to TRBJ2-6; unclear D gene. The receptor comes from a human donor with Susac syndrome. This CDR3 is CASSGRTGANVLTF. The CDR3 region has the DNA TGTGCCAGCAGTGGGCGCACTGGGGCCAACGTCCTGACTTTC.